This T cell receptor beta chain was observed in a study of early T cells in non-severe SARS-CoV-2 infection. As for the study in general: The chains were unpaired, and the sequenced material was bulk RNA from unsorted whole blood.

This CDR3 comprises 14 residues. Germline V lookup: CDR1 SGHRS, CDR2 YFSETQ. The V end lost 0 bases, the J end lost 6 bases, and 10 bases lay between the germline ends. This clonotype has at least ten counts. TCRdb re-called the 5' RACE reads through MiXCR, storing one row per CDR3 protein. The table records some 70,000 distinct CDR3 sequences, 4.9% of them present only once. The genes are TRBV5-1 and TRBJ2-1; D is unresolved. The source is an adult who was a healthcare worker with PCR-confirmed SARS-CoV-2 infection or an uninfected control (not recorded which). The sequenced sample consisted of whole blood. This CDR3 reads CASSLGQSSNEQFF. In DNA form, the CDR3 reads TGCGCCAGCAGCTTGGGGCAGAGTAGCAATGAGCAGTTCTTC.